These T cell receptor beta chains were read from a single sample in a study of regulatory T cells in long-lasting Graves disease. From the multiplex PCR reads, TCRdb called clonotypes with MiXCR, one entry per CDR3 protein. The table shows 450,000 to 650,000 distinct CDR3 sequences, with around 16% occurring only once. A further study also used this sample, focusing on T cells in Graves' hyperthyroidism and ophthalmopathy.

The starting material was peripheral blood mononuclear cells (PBMCs), obtained at new diagnosis, from a patient treated with antithyroid drugs. Receptor source: a woman aged 35-60 years with Graves disease. Both conserved end residues are part of each CDR3. Each record gives: clone size, V gene, D gene, J gene, CDR3 protein, CDR3 DNA. D genes are given only for firm matches. Only part of the rows carry a size: once, few, many, or a class if the clone is expanded.

few	TRBV3-1	NA	TRBJ2-7	CASSEVGASYEQYF	TGTGCCAGCAGCGAAGTGGGGGCCTCCTACGAGCAGTACTTC
many	TRBV11-3	NA	TRBJ1-2	CASSSGDSGGYTF	TGTGCCAGCAGCTCGGGGGATTCCGGTGGCTACACCTTC
many	TRBV2	NA	TRBJ1-2	CASSDRGRDIYGYTF	TGTGCCAGCAGTGACCGCGGACGGGATATCTATGGCTACACCTTC
many	TRBV20-1	NA	TRBJ1-2	CSARDDSGRTYGYTF	TGCAGTGCTAGAGATGATTCAGGGCGGACCTATGGCTACACCTTC
NA	TRBV5-1	TRBD1	TRBJ2-6	CASSLWGQVQVTESGANVLTF	TGCGCCAGCAGCTTGTGGGGACAGGTCCAAGTCACTGAATCTGGGGCCAACGTCCTGACTTTC
many	TRBV20-1	NA	TRBJ2-3	CSARAGTQVADTQYF	TGCAGTGCTAGGGCTGGGACCCAGGTCGCAGATACGCAGTATTTT
many	TRBV2	NA	TRBJ1-1	CASSAGTKNTEAFF	TGTGCCAGCAGTGCCGGGACAAAGAACACTGAAGCTTTCTTT
NA	TRBV28	NA	TRBJ2-7	CASRTTGRTYEQYF	TGTGCCAGCAGGACTACTGGGAGAACCTACGAGCAGTACTTC
few	TRBV7-9	NA	TRBJ2-3	CASKPRVGPGAGPDTQYF	TGTGCCAGCAAACCAAGGGTAGGGCCGGGGGCTGGCCCAGATACGCAGTATTTT
once	TRBV12-3/TRBV12-4	TRBD2	TRBJ2-7	CASRRAGGQDEQYF	TGTGCCAGCAGGAGGGCGGGGGGGCAAGACGAGCAGTACTTC
few	TRBV11-3	TRBD1	TRBJ1-6	CASSPMRTGNNSPLHF	TGTGCCAGCAGCCCGATGAGGACAGGGAATAATTCACCCCTCCACTTT
NA	TRBV2	NA	TRBJ1-2	CASSDGGAGYGYTF	TGTGCCAGCAGTGACGGGGGGGCGGGATATGGCTACACCTTC
NA	TRBV12-3/TRBV12-4	NA	TRBJ1-2	CASSLPPPGGYTF	TGTGCCAGCAGTTTACCGCCTCCGGGCGGCTACACCTTC
NA	TRBV5-5	NA	TRBJ2-7	CASNRLSDEQYF	TGTGCCAGCAATCGGCTATCGGACGAGCAGTACTTC
many	TRBV28	NA	TRBJ1-3	CASSYGGNTIYF	TGTGCCAGCAGCTACGGTGGAAACACCATATATTTT
few	TRBV28	TRBD2	TRBJ2-7	CASSGSSGASYEQYF	TGTGCCAGCAGTGGGAGTAGCGGGGCCTCCTACGAGCAGTACTTC
many	TRBV12-5	NA	TRBJ2-3	CASGLVTDTQYF	TGTGCTAGTGGTTTGGTCACGGATACGCAGTATTTT
many	TRBV11-2	NA	TRBJ2-7	CASSFVSGWGISYEQYF	TGTGCCAGCAGCTTTGTTTCGGGCTGGGGGATCTCCTACGAGCAGTACTTC
many	TRBV20-1	TRBD2	TRBJ2-7	CSARSGGNSYEQYF	TGCAGTGCCCGATCCGGGGGGAACTCCTACGAGCAGTACTTC
many	TRBV6-1	NA	TRBJ2-2	CASSPWVAATGELFF	TGTGCCAGCAGCCCCTGGGTAGCGGCAACCGGGGAGCTGTTTTTT
few	TRBV19	NA	TRBJ2-2	CASSIQVGGTGELFF	TGTGCCAGTAGTATCCAGGTCGGTGGGACCGGGGAGCTGTTTTTT
many	TRBV28	NA	TRBJ2-5	CASSPPLTAFEEETQYF	TGTGCCAGCAGTCCACCGTTGACAGCCTTTGAGGAAGAGACCCAGTACTTC
NA	TRBV19	NA	TRBJ1-1	CASSIRGPPNTEAFF	TGTGCCAGTAGTATTAGGGGACCTCCGAACACTGAAGCTTTCTTT
few	TRBV20-1	TRBD1	TRBJ1-6	CSASDRERSPLHF	TGCAGTGCTAGCGACAGGGAACGGTCACCCCTCCACTTT
few	TRBV30	NA	TRBJ1-1	CAWSVQQDTEAFF	TGTGCCTGGAGTGTACAACAGGACACTGAAGCTTTCTTT
NA	TRBV3-1	TRBD2	TRBJ2-3	CASSPGTSGVTDTQYF	TGTGCCAGCAGCCCAGGGACTAGCGGGGTTACAGATACGCAGTATTTT
NA	TRBV6-5	TRBD1	TRBJ1-1	CASSYPTGAEAFF	TGTGCCAGCAGTTACCCGACAGGGGCTGAAGCTTTCTTT
many	TRBV27	NA	TRBJ1-1	CASSRPGRMNTEAFF	TGTGCCAGCAGCCGGCCGGGACGGATGAACACTGAAGCTTTCTTT
few	TRBV5-1	TRBD1	TRBJ2-7	CASSFGTGGNEQYF	TGTGCCAGCAGCTTTGGGACAGGGGGCAACGAGCAGTACTTC
many	TRBV5-1	TRBD1	TRBJ1-1	CANRPTGGGTEAFF	TGCGCCAACAGACCAACAGGGGGAGGGACTGAAGCTTTCTTT
many	TRBV6-9	TRBD1	TRBJ1-1	CASSYAQGALATEAFF	TGTGCCAGCAGTTACGCACAGGGGGCCTTAGCCACTGAAGCTTTCTTT
many	TRBV3-1	NA	TRBJ2-1	CASSQVSGFRVDEQFF	TGTGCCAGCAGCCAAGTTTCGGGGTTTAGGGTCGATGAGCAGTTCTTC
few	TRBV7-2	NA	TRBJ1-5	CASTPWGDQPQHF	TGTGCCAGCACTCCGTGGGGGGATCAGCCCCAGCATTTT
NA	TRBV28	NA	TRBJ1-2	CASTLDSVTYGYTF	TGTGCCAGCACCCTCGACAGCGTCACCTATGGCTACACCTTC
few	TRBV5-6	NA	TRBJ2-3	CASSQKRATDTQYF	TGTGCCAGCAGCCAAAAGCGGGCTACAGATACGCAGTATTTT
many	TRBV2	TRBD2	TRBJ2-1	CASRPGTSGRTFF	TGTGCCAGCAGGCCCGGGACTAGCGGGAGGACGTTCTTC
few	TRBV10-3	TRBD2	TRBJ2-1	CAISEDGLAGGLIF	TGTGCCATCAGTGAGGATGGGCTAGCGGGGGGCTTGATCTTC
NA	TRBV5-8	NA	TRBJ2-5	CASSLWVGETQYF	TGTGCCAGCAGCTTGTGGGTCGGGGAGACCCAGTACTTC
NA	TRBV19	NA	TRBJ1-2	CATTGKETGPIYGYTF	TGTGCCACCACGGGCAAAGAAACAGGGCCAATCTATGGCTACACCTTC
few	TRBV28	NA	TRBJ1-2	CASSNLVINYGYTF	TGTGCCAGCAGTAACCTAGTTATTAACTATGGCTACACCTTC
NA	TRBV12-3/TRBV12-4	NA	TRBJ2-2	CASSQVPTGELFF	TGTGCCAGCTCCCAGGTCCCAACCGGGGAGCTGTTTTTT
NA	TRBV19	NA	TRBJ1-5	CASQRAVRNQPQHF	TGTGCCAGCCAACGGGCAGTACGGAATCAGCCCCAGCATTTT
many	TRBV7-2	TRBD2	TRBJ2-3	CASSLVGSGAQGTQYF	TGTGCCAGCAGCTTAGTAGGTAGCGGGGCCCAGGGTACGCAGTATTTT
NA	TRBV5-1	NA	TRBJ2-7	CASSLDTTSSYEQYF	TGCGCCAGCAGCTTGGACACGACCAGCTCCTACGAGCAGTACTTC
NA	TRBV12-3/TRBV12-4	TRBD1	TRBJ1-1	CASSPGAGGGTEAFF	TGTGCCAGCAGTCCAGGGGCAGGGGGCGGCACTGAAGCTTTCTTT
few	TRBV7-9	NA	TRBJ1-1	CASSLNGHTEAFF	TGTGCCAGCAGCCTCAATGGGCACACTGAAGCTTTCTTT
many	TRBV18	NA	TRBJ1-5	CASSLDDQPQHF	TGTGCCAGCTCCCTCGACGACCAGCCCCAGCATTTT
NA	TRBV12-5	NA	TRBJ2-2	CASGPIWTDSNTGELFF	TGTGCTAGTGGCCCCATCTGGACTGATTCGAACACCGGGGAGCTGTTTTTT
NA	TRBV20-1	NA	TRBJ2-7	CSAPNLDTYEQYF	TGCAGTGCCCCTAACTTGGACACCTACGAGCAGTACTTC
once	TRBV7-9	TRBD2	TRBJ2-3	CASRLGSGGAGPDTQYF	TGTGCCAGCAGGCTAGGCTCGGGGGGGGCCGGACCAGATACGCAGTATTTT
few	TRBV30	TRBD1	TRBJ2-2	CAWNPDRVPDTGELFF	TGTGCCTGGAACCCCGACAGGGTCCCGGACACCGGGGAGCTGTTTTTT
few	TRBV6-2/TRBV6-3	NA	TRBJ1-3	CASSYNSVLKHTIYF	TGTGCCAGCAGTTATAACAGCGTCCTCAAACACACCATATATTTT
many	TRBV19	NA	TRBJ1-1	CASSMGTSGAFF	TGTGCCAGTAGTATGGGGACCTCTGGAGCTTTCTTT